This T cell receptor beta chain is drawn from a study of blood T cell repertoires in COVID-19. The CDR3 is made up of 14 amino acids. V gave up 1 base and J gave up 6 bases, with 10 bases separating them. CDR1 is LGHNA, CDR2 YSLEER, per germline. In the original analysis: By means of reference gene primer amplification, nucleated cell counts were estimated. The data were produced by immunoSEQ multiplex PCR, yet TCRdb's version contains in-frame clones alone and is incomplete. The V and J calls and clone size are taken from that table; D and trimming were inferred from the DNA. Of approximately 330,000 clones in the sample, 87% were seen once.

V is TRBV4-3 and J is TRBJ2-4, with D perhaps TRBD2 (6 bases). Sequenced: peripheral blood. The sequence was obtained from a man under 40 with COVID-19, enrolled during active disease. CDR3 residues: CASSQVGGTNIQYF. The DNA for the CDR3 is TGCGCCAGCAGCCAAGTTGGAGGGACAAACATTCAGTACTTC.